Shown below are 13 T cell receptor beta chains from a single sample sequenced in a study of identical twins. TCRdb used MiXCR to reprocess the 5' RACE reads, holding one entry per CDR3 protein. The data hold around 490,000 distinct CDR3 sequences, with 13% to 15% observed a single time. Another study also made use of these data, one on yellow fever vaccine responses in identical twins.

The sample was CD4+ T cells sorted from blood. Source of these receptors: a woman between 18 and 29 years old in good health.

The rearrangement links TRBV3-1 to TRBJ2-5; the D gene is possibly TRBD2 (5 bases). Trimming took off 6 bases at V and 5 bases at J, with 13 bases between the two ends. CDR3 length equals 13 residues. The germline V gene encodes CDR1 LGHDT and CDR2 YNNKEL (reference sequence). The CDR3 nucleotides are TGTGCCAGCAGAAGACGTAGGGAGGAGACCCAGTACTTC. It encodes CASRRRREETQYF.

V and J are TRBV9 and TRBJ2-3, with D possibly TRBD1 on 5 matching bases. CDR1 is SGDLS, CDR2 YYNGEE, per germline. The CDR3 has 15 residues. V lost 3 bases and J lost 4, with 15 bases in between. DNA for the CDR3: TGTGCCAGCAGCGGGCAAGCCAGGGCCCCAGATACGCAGTATTTT. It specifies CASSGQARAPDTQYF.

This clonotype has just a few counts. Here the CDR3 reads CAISAGGSTDTQYF. Here the CDR3 DNA reads TGTGCCATCAGTGCCGGGGGGAGCACAGATACGCAGTATTTT. The rearrangement uses TRBV10-3 and TRBJ2-3, with 7 bases that match TRBD2. This CDR3 is 14 amino acids long. The V segment lost 4 bases and the J segment 0 bases; nucleotides outside the gene matches: 1. From germline, CDR1 is ENHRY and CDR2 SYGVKD.

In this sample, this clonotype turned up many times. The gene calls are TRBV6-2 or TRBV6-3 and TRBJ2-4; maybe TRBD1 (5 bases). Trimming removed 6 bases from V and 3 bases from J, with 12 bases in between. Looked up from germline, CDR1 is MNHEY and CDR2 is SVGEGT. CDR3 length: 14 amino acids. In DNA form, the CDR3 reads TGTGCCAGCAGGCCGACAGCAAACAAAAACATTCAGTACTTC. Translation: CASRPTANKNIQYF.

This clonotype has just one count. DNA of the CDR3: TGTGCCAGCAGCCATCCTATTCCCGGGCGCAATACGCAGTATTTT. This encodes CASSHPIPGRNTQYF. This chain links TRBV14 with TRBJ2-3; D is unresolved. The CDR3 consists of 15 residues. Germline V gives CDR1 SGHDN, CDR2 FVKESK. Between the trimmed V and J ends, which lost 3 bases and 7 bases, there was a span of 17 bases.

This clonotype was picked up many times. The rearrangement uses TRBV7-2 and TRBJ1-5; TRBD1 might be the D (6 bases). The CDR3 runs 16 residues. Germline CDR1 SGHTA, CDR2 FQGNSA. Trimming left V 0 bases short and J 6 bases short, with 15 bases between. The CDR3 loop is CASSLALGRGSQPQHF. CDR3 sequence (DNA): TGTGCCAGCAGCTTAGCGCTGGGCAGGGGCAGTCAGCCCCAGCATTTT.

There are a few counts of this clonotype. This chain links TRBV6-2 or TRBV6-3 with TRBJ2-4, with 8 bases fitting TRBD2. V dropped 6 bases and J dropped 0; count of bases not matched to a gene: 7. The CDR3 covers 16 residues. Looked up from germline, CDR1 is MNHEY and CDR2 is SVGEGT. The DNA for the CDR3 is TGTGCCAGCAGAATAACTAGCGGAATAGCCAAAAACATTCAGTACTTC. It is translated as CASRITSGIAKNIQYF.

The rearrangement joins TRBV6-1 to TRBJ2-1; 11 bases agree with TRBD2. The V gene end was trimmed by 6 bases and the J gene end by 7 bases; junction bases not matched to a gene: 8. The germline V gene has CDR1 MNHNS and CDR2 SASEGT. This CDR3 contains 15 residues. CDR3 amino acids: CASRKLAGVGNEQFF. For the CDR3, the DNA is TGTGCCAGCAGAAAACTAGCGGGGGTAGGGAATGAGCAGTTCTTC.

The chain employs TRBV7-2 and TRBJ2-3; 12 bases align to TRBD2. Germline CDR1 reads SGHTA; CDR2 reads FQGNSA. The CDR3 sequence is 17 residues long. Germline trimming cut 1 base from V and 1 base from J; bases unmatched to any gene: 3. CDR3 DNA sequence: TGTGCCAGCAGCTTAGGGACTAGCGGGGATCGCACAGATACGCAGTATTTT. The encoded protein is CASSLGTSGDRTDTQYF.

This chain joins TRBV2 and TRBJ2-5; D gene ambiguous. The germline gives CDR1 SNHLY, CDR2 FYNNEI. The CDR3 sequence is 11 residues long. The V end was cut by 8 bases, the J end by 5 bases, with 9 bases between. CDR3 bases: TGTGCCAGCCTAGACCTTGAGACCCAGTACTTC. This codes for CASLDLETQYF.

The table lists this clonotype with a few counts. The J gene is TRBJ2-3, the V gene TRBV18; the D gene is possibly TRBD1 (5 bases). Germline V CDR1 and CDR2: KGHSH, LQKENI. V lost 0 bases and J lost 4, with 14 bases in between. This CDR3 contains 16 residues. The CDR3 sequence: CASSPPGRASADTQYF. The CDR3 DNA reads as TGTGCCAGCTCACCACCGGGCAGGGCGTCAGCAGATACGCAGTATTTT.

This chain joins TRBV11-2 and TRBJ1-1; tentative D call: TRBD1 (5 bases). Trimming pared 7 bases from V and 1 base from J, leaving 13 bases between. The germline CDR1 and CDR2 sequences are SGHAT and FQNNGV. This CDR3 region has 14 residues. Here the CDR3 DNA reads TGTGCCAGCATCGGGTCGGGGACGAACACTGAAGCTTTCTTT. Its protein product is CASIGSGTNTEAFF.

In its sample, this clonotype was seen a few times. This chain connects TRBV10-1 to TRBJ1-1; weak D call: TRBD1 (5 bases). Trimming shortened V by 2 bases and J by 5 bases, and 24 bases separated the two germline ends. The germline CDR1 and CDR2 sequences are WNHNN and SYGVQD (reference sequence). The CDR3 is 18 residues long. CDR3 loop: CASSEVQSNPGRRTEAFF. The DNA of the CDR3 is TGCGCCAGCAGTGAGGTTCAGTCTAACCCAGGGCGGAGGACTGAAGCTTTCTTT.